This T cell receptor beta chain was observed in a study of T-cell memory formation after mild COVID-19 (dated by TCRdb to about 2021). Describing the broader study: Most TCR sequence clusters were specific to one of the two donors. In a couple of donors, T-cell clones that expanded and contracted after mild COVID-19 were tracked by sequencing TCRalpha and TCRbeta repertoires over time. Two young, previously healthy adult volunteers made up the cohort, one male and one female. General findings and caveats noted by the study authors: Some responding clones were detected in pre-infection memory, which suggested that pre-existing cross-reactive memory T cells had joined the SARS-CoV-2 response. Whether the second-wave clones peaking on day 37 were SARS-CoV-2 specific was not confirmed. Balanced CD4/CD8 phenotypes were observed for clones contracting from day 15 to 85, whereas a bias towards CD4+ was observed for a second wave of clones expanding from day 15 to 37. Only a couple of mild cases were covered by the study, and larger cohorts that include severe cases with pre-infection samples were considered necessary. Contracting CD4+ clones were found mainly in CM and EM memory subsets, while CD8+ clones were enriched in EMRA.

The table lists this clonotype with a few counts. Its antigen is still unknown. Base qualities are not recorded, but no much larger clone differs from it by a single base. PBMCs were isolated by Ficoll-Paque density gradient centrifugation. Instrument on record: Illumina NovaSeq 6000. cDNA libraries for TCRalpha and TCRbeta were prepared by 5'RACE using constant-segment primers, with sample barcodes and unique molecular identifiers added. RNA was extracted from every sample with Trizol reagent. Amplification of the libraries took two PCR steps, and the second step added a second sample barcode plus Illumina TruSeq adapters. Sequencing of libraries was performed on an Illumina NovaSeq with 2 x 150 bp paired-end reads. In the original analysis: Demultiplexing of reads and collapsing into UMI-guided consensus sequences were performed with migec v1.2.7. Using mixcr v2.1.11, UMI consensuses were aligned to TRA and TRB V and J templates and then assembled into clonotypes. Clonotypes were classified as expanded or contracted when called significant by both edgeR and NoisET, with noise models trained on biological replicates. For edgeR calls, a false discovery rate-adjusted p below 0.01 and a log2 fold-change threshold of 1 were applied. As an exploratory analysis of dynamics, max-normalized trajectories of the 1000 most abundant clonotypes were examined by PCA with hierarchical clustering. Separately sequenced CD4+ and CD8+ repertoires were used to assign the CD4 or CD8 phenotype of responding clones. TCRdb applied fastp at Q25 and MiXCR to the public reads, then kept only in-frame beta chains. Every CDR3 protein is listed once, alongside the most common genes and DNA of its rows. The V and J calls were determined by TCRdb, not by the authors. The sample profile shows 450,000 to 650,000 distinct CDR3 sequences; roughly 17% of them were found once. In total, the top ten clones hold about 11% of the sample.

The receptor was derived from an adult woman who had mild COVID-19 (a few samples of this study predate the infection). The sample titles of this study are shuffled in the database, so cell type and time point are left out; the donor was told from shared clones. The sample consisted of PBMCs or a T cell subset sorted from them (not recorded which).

The CDR3 amino acid sequence is: CASTRNEGGWGTDTQYF. In nucleotide form, the sequence is TGTGCCAGCACCAGAAATGAGGGGGGATGGGGCACAGATACGCAGTATTTT. The rearranged segments are TRBV12-3 or TRBV12-4 and TRBJ2-3, with the D call perhaps TRBD1 or TRBD2, as 6 bases match in each case. The CDR3 starts with the cysteine, ends with the phenylalanine, and has 17 residues. Here the CDR3 DNA is all that survives: 51 bases in frame from base 1. The V and J ends are trimmed by 7 bases and 1 base, leaving 21 bases between them.